The sequence of this T cell receptor (beta chain) was determined in a study of response to subunit inactivated influenza vaccine. Regarding the study as a whole: It was suggested by the authors that few new T cells are recruited by each seasonal influenza vaccination.

The CDR3 runs 18 residues. Germline loops: CDR1 SQVTM, CDR2 ANQGSEA. The ends lost 3 bases at V and 1 base at J; junction bases unmatched: 14. This clonotype was observed at least ten times. Its antigen is not identified. A single record per CDR3 protein comes from TCRdb applying MiXCR to the RT-PCR reads. The sample has over 400,000 distinct CDR3 sequences, around 9.9% seen once. This clonotype was obtained from a man aged 45 to 65 who received an inactivated influenza vaccine. The sample here was PBMCs from blood, taken about 40 days after vaccination. The V and J genes are TRBV29-1 and TRBJ2-5, with 10 bases matching TRBD1. The CDR3 is CSVDTPGQGTGFQETQYF. The CDR3 nucleotides read TGCAGCGTTGACACTCCGGGACAGGGGACTGGCTTCCAAGAGACCCAGTACTTC. The full variable domain, rest sourced from reference TRBV29-1 and TRBJ2-5, is SAVISQKPSRDICQRGTSLTIQCQVDSQVTMMFWYRQQPGQSLTLIATANQGSEATYESGFVIDKFPISRPNLTFSTLTVSNMSPEDSSIYLCSVDTPGQGTGFQETQYFGPGTRLLVL.